This TCR beta chain originates from a study of blood T cell repertoires in COVID-19. This clone has only one observation. Profiling relied on immunoSEQ multiplex PCR, and the TCRdb table lists in-frame clones only, not all of them. The sample lists about 520,000 clones, 70% to 90% occurring once. The sequence was collected from a human donor in a cohort sampled during active COVID-19. The source material was peripheral blood.

CDR3 sequence reads: CAIRSGQGNEKLFF. The CDR3 bases are TGTGCCATCAGATCCGGACAGGGTAATGAAAAACTGTTTTTT. The genes are TRBV10-3 and TRBJ1-4; 8 nucleotides match TRBD1. This CDR3 comprises 14 residues. With 6 bases clipped from V and 4 bases from J, the junction kept 4 bases outside the gene matches. Germline CDR1 and CDR2: ENHRY and SYGVKD.